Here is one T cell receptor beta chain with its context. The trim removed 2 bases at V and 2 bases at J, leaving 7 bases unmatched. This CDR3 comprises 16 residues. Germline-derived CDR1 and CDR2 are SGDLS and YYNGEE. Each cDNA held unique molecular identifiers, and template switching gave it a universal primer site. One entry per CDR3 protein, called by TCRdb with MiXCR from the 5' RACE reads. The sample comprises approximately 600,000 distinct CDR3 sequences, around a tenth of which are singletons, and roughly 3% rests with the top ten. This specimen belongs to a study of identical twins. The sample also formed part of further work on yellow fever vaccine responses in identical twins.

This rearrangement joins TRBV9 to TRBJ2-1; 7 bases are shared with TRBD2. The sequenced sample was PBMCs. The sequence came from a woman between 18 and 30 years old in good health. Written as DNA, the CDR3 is TGTGCCAGCAGCGTCTACAGCGGGGCCCCCTACAATGAGCAGTTCTTC. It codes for CASSVYSGAPYNEQFF.